This T cell receptor (beta chain) came from a study of T cell repertoires in cytomegalovirus infection. V was shortened by 0 bases and J by 5 bases, with 7 bases between the two germline ends. The germline gives CDR1 MNHEY, CDR2 SVGEGT. The CDR3 extends over 13 amino acids. This clonotype was detected only a few times. TCRdb processed the reads anew with MiXCR; each CDR3 protein has one entry. The data contain more than 350,000 distinct CDR3 sequences, 25% to 40% of them singletons. The chain carries TRBV6-2 or TRBV6-3 and TRBJ1-1; D remains ambiguous. The sequenced material came from PBMCs. This clonotype was obtained from a human donor in good health (CMV status not recorded). Some clones in this sample may be carry-over from other donors' samples. The CDR3 sequence is CASSYSRATEAFF. The CDR3 DNA follows: TGTGCCAGCAGTTACTCCCGAGCGACTGAAGCTTTCTTT.